This TCR beta chain was recorded in a study of PD-1 blockade in mismatch repair-deficient tumors. Study-wide context: All were previously treated, progressing patients with approximately 11 mismatch repair-deficient cancer types.

This table comes from immunoSEQ multiplex PCR, and its TCRdb copy is limited to in-frame clones, with some not included. The sample lists 130,000 or so clones; around 86% were seen once. Regarding this clone: Its antigen is not known.

General study findings and limits: After pembrolizumab, tumor-resident clones rose rapidly, then generally contracted before radiologic responses.

The CDR3 runs 15 residues. V was clipped by 8 bases and J by 2 bases; unmatched bases: 8. Per germline, CDR1 MNHEY and CDR2 SVGAGI. TCRs were sequenced from a few patients responding to pembrolizumab. Sample: peripheral blood, taken 44 weeks after starting pembrolizumab. The J gene is TRBJ2-7, the V gene TRBV6-5, with 11 nucleotides matching TRBD1. The sequence derives from an adult with mismatch repair-deficient cancer. CDR3 sequence: CASGIGQGAPYEQYF. The CDR3 nucleotides read TGTGCCAGCGGGATCGGACAGGGGGCGCCCTACGAGCAGTACTTC.